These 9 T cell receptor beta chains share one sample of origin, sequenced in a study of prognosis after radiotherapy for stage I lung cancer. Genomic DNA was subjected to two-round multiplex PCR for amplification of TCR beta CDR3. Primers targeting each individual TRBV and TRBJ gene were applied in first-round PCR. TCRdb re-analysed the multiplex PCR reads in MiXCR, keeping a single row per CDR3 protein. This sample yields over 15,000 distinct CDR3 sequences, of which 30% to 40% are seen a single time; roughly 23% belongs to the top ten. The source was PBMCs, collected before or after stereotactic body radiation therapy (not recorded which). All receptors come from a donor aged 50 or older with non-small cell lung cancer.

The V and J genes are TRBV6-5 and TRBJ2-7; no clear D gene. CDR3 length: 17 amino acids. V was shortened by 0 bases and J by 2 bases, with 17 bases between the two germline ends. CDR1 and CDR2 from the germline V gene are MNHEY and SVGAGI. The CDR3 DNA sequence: TGTGCCAGCAGTTACTCTAAATGTAGTGGCAGCACCTACGAGCAGTACTTC. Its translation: CASSYSKCSGSTYEQYF.

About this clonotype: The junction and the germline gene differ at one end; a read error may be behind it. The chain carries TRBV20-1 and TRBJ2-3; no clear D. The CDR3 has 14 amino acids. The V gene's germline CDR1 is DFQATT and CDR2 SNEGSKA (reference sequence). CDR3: CSASVPLTLDKQYF. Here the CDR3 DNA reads TGCAGTGCTAGTGTACCACTAACATTAGATAAGCAGTATTTT.

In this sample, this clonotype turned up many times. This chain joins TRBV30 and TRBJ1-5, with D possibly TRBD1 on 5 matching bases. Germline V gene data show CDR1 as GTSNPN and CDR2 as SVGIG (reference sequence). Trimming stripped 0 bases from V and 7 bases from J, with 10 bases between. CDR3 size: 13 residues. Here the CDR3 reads CAWSVGVAQPQHF. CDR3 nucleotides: TGTGCCTGGAGTGTAGGGGTAGCCCAGCCCCAGCATTTT.

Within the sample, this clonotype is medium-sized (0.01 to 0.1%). This CDR3 is CSAQIGNEQFF. In DNA form, the CDR3 reads TGCAGTGCTCAGATAGGTAATGAGCAGTTCTTC. This rearrangement joins TRBV20-1 to TRBJ2-1; unclear D gene. Germline loops: CDR1 DFQATT, CDR2 SNEGSKA (reference sequence). V was trimmed by 5 bases and J by 7 bases, leaving 9 bases between them. This CDR3 is built from 11 residues.

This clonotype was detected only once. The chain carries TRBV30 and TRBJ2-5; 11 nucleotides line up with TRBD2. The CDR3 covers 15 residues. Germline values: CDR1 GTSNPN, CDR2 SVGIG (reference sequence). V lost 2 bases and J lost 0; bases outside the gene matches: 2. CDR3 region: CAWSRLAGNQETQYF. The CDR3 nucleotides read TGTGCCTGGAGTCGACTAGCGGGGAACCAAGAGACCCAGTACTTC. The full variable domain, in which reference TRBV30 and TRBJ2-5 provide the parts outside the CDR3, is SQTIHQWPATLVQPVGSPLSLECTVEGTSNPNLYWYRQAAGRGLQLLFYSVGIGQISSEVPQNLSASRPQDRQFILSSKKLLLSDSGFYLCAWSRLAGNQETQYFGPGTRLLVL.

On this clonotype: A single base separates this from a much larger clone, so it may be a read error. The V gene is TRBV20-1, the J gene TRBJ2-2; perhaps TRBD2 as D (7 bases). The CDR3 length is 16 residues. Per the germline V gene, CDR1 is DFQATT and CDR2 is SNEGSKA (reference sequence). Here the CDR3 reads CSAPRGGVANTWELFF. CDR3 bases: TGCAGTGCTCCTAGGGGGGGGGTGGCCAACACCTGGGAGCTGTTTTTT.

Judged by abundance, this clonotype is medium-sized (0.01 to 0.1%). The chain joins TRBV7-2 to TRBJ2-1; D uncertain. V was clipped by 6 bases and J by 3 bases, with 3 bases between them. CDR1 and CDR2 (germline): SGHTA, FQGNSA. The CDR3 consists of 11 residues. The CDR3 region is CASRNYNEQFF. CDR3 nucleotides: TGTGCCAGCAGGAACTACAATGAGCAGTTCTTC.

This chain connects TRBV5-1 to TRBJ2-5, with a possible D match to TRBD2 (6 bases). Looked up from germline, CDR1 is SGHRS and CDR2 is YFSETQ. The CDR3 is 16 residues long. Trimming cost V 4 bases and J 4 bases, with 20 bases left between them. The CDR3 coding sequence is TGCGCCAGCAGCACAACTAACGGGAGTTTGGGAGAGACCCAGTACTTC. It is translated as CASSTTNGSLGETQYF.

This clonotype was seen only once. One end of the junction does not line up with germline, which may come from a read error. CDR3 DNA: TGTGCCAGCAGTGAGCACCACAATCAGCACCAGCATTTT. Protein product: CASSEHHNQHQHF. V and J are TRBV12-3 or TRBV12-4 and TRBJ1-5, with no clear D. The CDR3 loop spans 13 amino acids.